This entry lists 17 T cell receptor beta chains sequenced from one sample in a study of T-cell reconstitution after alpha-beta-depleted transplantation in children. Unique molecular identifiers were used in preparing the TCRbeta library. MiXCR, run by TCRdb on the PCR reads, gives a single entry per CDR3 protein. The repertoire consists of 750,000 to 950,000 distinct CDR3 sequences, with approximately 15% occurring once and the leading ten covering approximately 4.5%. Source: PBMCs, mostly from graft donor cells, taken 360 days after TCRalphabeta/CD19-depleted stem cell transplant. The receptors were gathered from a male patient under 18 who had a stem cell transplant for acute lymphoblastic leukemia, so the T cells may come from the graft donor.

At least ten counts were recorded for this clonotype. V and J are TRBV5-1 and TRBJ2-5, with 8 bases lining up with TRBD2. Germline V gene data show CDR1 as SGHRS and CDR2 as YFSETQ. This CDR3 region has 14 residues. V was clipped by 3 bases and J by 0 bases; unmatched bases: 1. Written as DNA, the CDR3 is TGCGCCAGCAGCTCGGGGGGGTACCAAGAGACCCAGTACTTC. Its protein is CASSSGGYQETQYF.

This clonotype was picked up a small number of times. The rearrangement links TRBV27 to TRBJ2-7; a possible D gene is TRBD1 (5 bases). Germline CDR1 MNHEY, CDR2 SMNVEV (reference sequence). The CDR3 covers 13 residues. The ends were cut back, 5 bases at V and 3 bases at J, with 11 bases in the middle. CDR3 bases: TGTGCCAGCAGTAGACAGTCTTACTACGAGCAGTACTTC. It yields the protein CASSRQSYYEQYF.

This clonotype was found a few times. The chain employs TRBV7-9 and TRBJ2-3; 10 bases align to TRBD2. The germline V gene encodes CDR1 SEHNR and CDR2 FQNEAQ (reference sequence). V shed 2 bases and J 4 bases; nucleotides not matched to a gene: 6. The CDR3 sequence is 16 residues long. The DNA of the CDR3 is TGTGCCAGCAGCTTACCTAGCGGGAGAGGTCCAGATACGCAGTATTTT. It codes for CASSLPSGRGPDTQYF.

This clonotype was detected only once. This chain joins TRBV6-2 or TRBV6-3 and TRBJ1-5; no clear D. In germline, CDR1 is MNHEY, CDR2 SVGEGT. The CDR3 runs 16 residues. With 0 bases removed from V and 6 bases from J, the gap between germline ends came to 15 bases. The CDR3 DNA sequence: TGTGCCAGCAGTTACTCGGCTCATTTCTTCGGTCAGCCCCAGCATTTT. Protein: CASSYSAHFFGQPQHF.

This clonotype turned up a few times. The chain recombines TRBV27 with TRBJ2-3; D call uncertain. The CDR3 sequence is 13 residues long. V lost 4 bases, J lost 5 bases, and 10 bases lay in between. Germline V gene data show CDR1 as MNHEY and CDR2 as SMNVEV (reference sequence). The CDR3 nucleotides read TGTGCCAGCAGTTCCAGGCCCGGAGATACGCAGTATTTT. Translation: CASSSRPGDTQYF.

V gene TRBV27 combines with J gene TRBJ1-1, with 9 bases fitting TRBD1. Germline values: CDR1 MNHEY, CDR2 SMNVEV (reference sequence). The CDR3 extends over 14 amino acids. J gave up 7 bases and V 4 bases, and 7 bases lay outside the gene matches. Here the CDR3 reads CASSSYRGRREAFF. The CDR3 nucleotides are TGTGCCAGCAGTTCCTACAGGGGGCGTCGTGAAGCTTTCTTT.

This clonotype was seen repeatedly, ten times or more. The chain uses TRBV2 and TRBJ2-2, with 9 bases lining up with TRBD1. The CDR3 is made up of 18 amino acids. V dropped 6 bases and J dropped 7; count of bases not matched to a gene: 18. CDR1 and CDR2 from the germline V gene are SNHLY and FYNNEI. The CDR3, as DNA: TGTGCCAGCAGACTATTTCGGACAGGGGAAAATAAGGGCGGGGAGCTGTTTTTT. Translating gives CASRLFRTGENKGGELFF.

The chain carries TRBV5-5 and TRBJ2-2; 7 bases align to TRBD2. The trim removed 0 bases at V and 2 bases at J, leaving 4 bases unmatched. CDR3 length: 16 amino acids. Germline V gene lookup returns CDR1 SGHKS and CDR2 YYEKEE (reference sequence). For the CDR3, the DNA is TGTGCCAGCAGCTTGGGGGCAGCGGGAAACACCGGGGAGCTGTTTTTT. Translation: CASSLGAAGNTGELFF.

The chain is built from TRBV24-1 and TRBJ1-1; the D gene is possibly TRBD1 (6 bases). This CDR3 comprises 16 residues. V was shortened by 3 bases and J by 1 base, with 14 bases between the two germline ends. The germline V gene has CDR1 KGHDR and CDR2 SFDVKD. CDR3 sequence: CATSDDLRGANTEAFF. For the CDR3, the DNA is TGTGCCACCAGTGATGACCTTAGGGGGGCGAACACTGAAGCTTTCTTT.

This clonotype was seen only a few times. This chain connects TRBV6-4 to TRBJ2-1; D is unclear. The germline CDR1 and CDR2 sequences are MRHNA and SNTAGT. V lost 5 bases to trimming and J lost 7 bases, with 15 bases between them. The CDR3 is 14 amino acids. CDR3 sequence: CASSLTFEGNEQFF. Here the CDR3 DNA reads TGTGCCAGCAGTTTAACTTTCGAAGGTAATGAGCAGTTCTTC.

Only a few counts were recorded for this clonotype. The chain has TRBV20-1 and TRBJ2-5, with a possible D match to TRBD1 (5 bases). This CDR3 has 14 residues. Germline CDR1 is DFQATT and CDR2 is SNEGSKA (reference sequence). The V gene lost 0 bases and the J gene lost 5 bases, with 13 bases spanning the gap. The CDR3 reads CSARDPGFGETQYF. DNA for the CDR3: TGCAGTGCTAGAGACCCAGGGTTCGGGGAGACCCAGTACTTC.

At least ten counts were recorded for this clonotype. This chain's CDR3 is CATSGTFGREENIQYF. Here the CDR3 DNA reads TGTGCCACCAGTGGGACCTTCGGGCGGGAGGAAAACATTCAGTACTTC. The rearrangement uses TRBV24-1 and TRBJ2-4; 8 positions match TRBD2. Trimming took 5 bases from V and 5 from J; bases not matched to a gene: 10. This CDR3 has 16 residues. Germline V CDR1 and CDR2: KGHDR, SFDVKD.

This clonotype was detected a few times. The chain couples TRBV7-3 to TRBJ2-2, with 7 bases lining up with TRBD2. Germline CDR1 is SGHTA and CDR2 is FQGTGA. This CDR3 spans 15 amino acids. V lost 4 bases to trimming and J lost 5 bases; unmatched junction nucleotides: 7. The CDR3 bases are TGTGCCAGCAGCTCAGGGACTATTCGTACCGGGGAGCTGTTTTTT. Amino acid sequence: CASSSGTIRTGELFF. The variable domain in full, completed from reference TRBV7-3 and TRBJ2-2, reads GAGVSQTPSNKVTEKGKYVELRCDPISGHTALYWYRQSLGQGPEFLIYFQGTGAADDSGLPNDRFFAVRPEGSVSTLKIQRTERGDSAVYLCASSSGTIRTGELFFGEGSRLTVL.

This clonotype occurred a few times. This chain connects TRBV24-1 to TRBJ2-5; D perhaps matches TRBD2 (6 bases). CDR1 KGHDR and CDR2 SFDVKD come from the germline V gene. Trimming cost V 7 bases and J 1 base, with 12 bases left between them. The CDR3 is 14 residues long. DNA of the CDR3: TGTGCCACCAGCGCGCGGGGCCCCCAAGAGACCCAGTACTTC. It codes for CATSARGPQETQYF.

The V gene is TRBV9, the J gene TRBJ2-1; 10 bases agree with TRBD2. Germline loops: CDR1 SGDLS, CDR2 YYNGEE. Trimming removed 4 bases from V and 5 bases from J; junction bases left unmatched: 6. The CDR3 consists of 15 residues. The DNA of the CDR3 is TGTGCCAGCAGCCCTAGCGGGAGTACCCACAATGAGCAGTTCTTC. This gives the protein CASSPSGSTHNEQFF.

The chain has TRBV21-1 and TRBJ2-3; TRBD2 was called by the table and not checked on the DNA. TRBV21-1 is a pseudogene. The CDR3 totals 16 residues. CDR3 nucleotide sequence: TGTGCCAGCAGTACGTACCGGGACTCAGGCACAGATACGCAGTATTTT. As protein: CASSTYRDSGTDTQYF.

This clonotype was counted ten times or more. The J gene is TRBJ2-3, the V gene TRBV2, with D unresolved. The CDR3 contains 12 residues. Germline V CDR1 and CDR2: SNHLY, FYNNEI. Trimming left V 6 bases short and J 3 bases short, with 7 bases between. The CDR3 reads CASRKGTDTQYF. The DNA for the CDR3 is TGTGCCAGCAGGAAGGGAACAGATACGCAGTATTTT.